These 9 T cell receptor beta chains came from one sample sequenced in a study of cytomegalovirus exposure and HLA in healthy donors. Some clones are missing from TCRdb's copy, which holds only in-frame ones; the method was immunoSEQ multiplex PCR. This table holds about 150,000 clones, approximately 94% found once. Input material: PBMCs. These receptors were obtained from a young man in good health and CMV-seropositive.

This clone was counted a single time. The J gene is TRBJ2-7, the V gene TRBV28; 7 nucleotides match TRBD1. The CDR3 contains 13 residues. J was trimmed by 3 bases and V by 3 bases; bases with no gene match: 2. Germline CDR1 and CDR2: MDHEN and SYDVKM. The CDR3 DNA sequence: TGTGCCAGCAGTTTGCCAGGGGGCTACGAGCAGTACTTC. This codes for CASSLPGGYEQYF. The variable domain in full, with the rest retrieved from reference TRBV28 and TRBJ2-7, is DVKVTQSSRYLVKRTGEKVFLECVQDMDHENMFWYRQDPGLGLRLIYFSYDVKMKEKGDIPEGYSVSREKKERFSLILESASTNQTSMYLCASSLPGGYEQYFGPGTRLTVT.

This sequence joins TRBV5-5 and TRBJ2-1, with a possible D match to TRBD1 (5 bases). The V end was cut by 1 base, the J end by 8 bases, with 10 bases between. The CDR3 sequence is 13 residues long. Germline values: CDR1 SGHKS, CDR2 YYEKEE (reference sequence). CDR3 sequence reads: CASSLIAQDEQFF. In DNA form, the CDR3 reads TGTGCCAGCAGCTTGATTGCACAGGATGAGCAGTTCTTC. Supplemented by reference TRBV5-5 and TRBJ2-1, the full variable domain reads DAGVTQSPTHLIKTRGQQVTLRCSPISGHKSVSWYQQVLGQGPQFIFQYYEKEERGRGNFPDRFSARQFPNYSSELNVNALLLGDSALYLCASSLIAQDEQFFGPGTRLTVL.

V usage is TRBV28 and J usage is TRBJ1-1, with 7 bases fitting TRBD1. V was pared by 2 bases and J by 7 bases, with 13 bases of the junction left unmatched. This CDR3 spans 16 amino acids. Germline values: CDR1 MDHEN, CDR2 SYDVKM. The CDR3 coding sequence is TGTGCCAGCAGTTTACGCCATTTTGAGGGGGCCAATGAAGCTTTCTTT. It specifies CASSLRHFEGANEAFF.

The V gene is TRBV2, the J gene TRBJ1-5; tentative D call: TRBD1 (6 bases). V dropped 8 bases and J dropped 2 bases, with 16 bases sitting between them. The CDR3 covers 15 residues. Germline-derived CDR1 and CDR2 are SNHLY and FYNNEI. CDR3 DNA sequence: TGTGCCAGCGGGGGGGACACCGGAGGCAATCAGCCCCAGCATTTT. Its protein product is CASGGDTGGNQPQHF.

The chain links TRBV4-1 to TRBJ1-1, with D unclear. The CDR3 spans 14 residues. CDR1 is MGHRA and CDR2 is YSYEKL in the germline V gene. The ends were cut back, 6 bases at V and 2 bases at J, with 13 bases in the middle. CDR3 residues: CASSIDKANTEAFF. CDR3 sequence (DNA): TGCGCCAGCAGTATCGACAAGGCTAACACTGAAGCTTTCTTT.

The rearrangement joins TRBV5-1 to TRBJ2-6, with a weak D call TRBD1 (5 bases). V was trimmed by 2 bases and J by 3 bases, leaving 6 bases between them. The CDR3 runs to 14 residues. Germline V gives CDR1 SGHRS, CDR2 YFSETQ. CDR3 DNA sequence: TGCGCCAGCAGCTTCCAGGGTGGGGCCAACGTCCTGACTTTC. This sequence encodes CASSFQGGANVLTF. The full variable domain, rest sourced from reference TRBV5-1 and TRBJ2-6, is KAGVTQTPRYLIKTRGQQVTLSCSPISGHRSVSWYQQTPGQGLQFLFEYFSETQRNKGNFPGRFSGRQFSNSRSEMNVSTLELGDSALYLCASSFQGGANVLTFGAGSRLTVL.

The V and J genes are TRBV2 and TRBJ2-5, with a tentative D call TRBD1 (6 bases). Trimming stripped 1 base from V and 2 bases from J, with 11 bases between. The CDR3 has 15 amino acids. Germline values: CDR1 SNHLY, CDR2 FYNNEI. The CDR3, as DNA: TGTGCCAGCAGTGAAGGCAGGGGATGGCAAGAGACCCAGTACTTC. Amino acid sequence: CASSEGRGWQETQYF.

The chain recombines TRBV5-6 with TRBJ2-5, with 11 bases fitting TRBD2. CDR3 length: 16 residues. Germline V gene data show CDR1 as SGHDT and CDR2 as YYEEEE. Unmatched junction bases numbered 3, after V lost 1 base and J lost 1 base. CDR3: CASSLLAGGTQETQYF. The CDR3 DNA sequence: TGTGCCAGCAGCTTGCTAGCGGGAGGCACCCAAGAGACCCAGTACTTC.

The rearrangement joins TRBV15 to TRBJ2-3; 8 bases map to TRBD1. Unmatched junction bases numbered 5, after V lost 2 bases and J lost 1 base. This CDR3 region has 16 residues. Germline CDR1 and CDR2: LNHNV and YYDKDF (reference sequence). CDR3 sequence reads: CATSRTTGGGTDTQYF. DNA for the CDR3: TGTGCCACCAGCAGAACAACAGGGGGTGGCACAGATACGCAGTATTTT.